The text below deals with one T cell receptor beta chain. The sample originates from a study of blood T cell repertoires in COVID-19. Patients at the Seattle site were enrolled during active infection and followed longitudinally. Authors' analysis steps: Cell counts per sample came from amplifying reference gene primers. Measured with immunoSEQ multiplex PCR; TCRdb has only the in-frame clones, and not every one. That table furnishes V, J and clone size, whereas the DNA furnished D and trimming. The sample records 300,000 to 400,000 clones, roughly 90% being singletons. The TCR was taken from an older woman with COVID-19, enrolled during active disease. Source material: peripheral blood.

Here the CDR3 DNA reads TGTGCCATAGGGGGACCCCGAGGTTACGGTGAGCAGTTCTTC. Translated, it gives CAIGGPRGYGEQFF. This chain connects TRBV10-3 to TRBJ2-1; possibly TRBD1 for D (6 bases). Germline CDR1 ENHRY, CDR2 SYGVKD. The germline V and J ends were trimmed by 9 bases and 9 bases, with 21 bases remaining between them. The CDR3 runs to 14 residues.